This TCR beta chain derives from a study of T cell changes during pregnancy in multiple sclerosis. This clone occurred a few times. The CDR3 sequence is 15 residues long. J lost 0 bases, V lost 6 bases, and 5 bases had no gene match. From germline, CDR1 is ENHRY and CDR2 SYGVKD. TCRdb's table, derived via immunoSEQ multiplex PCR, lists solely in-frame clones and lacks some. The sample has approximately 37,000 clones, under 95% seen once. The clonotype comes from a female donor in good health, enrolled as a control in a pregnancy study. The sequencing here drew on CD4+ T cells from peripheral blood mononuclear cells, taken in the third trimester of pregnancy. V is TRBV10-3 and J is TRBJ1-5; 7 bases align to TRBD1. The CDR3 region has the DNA TGTGCCATCAGATCCGGACAGGATAGCAATCAGCCCCAGCATTTT. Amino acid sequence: CAIRSGQDSNQPQHF.